The rows below give T cell receptor beta chains drawn from one sample of a study of breast tumors, draining lymph nodes, adjacent tissues. TCRdb reprocessed the multiplex PCR reads with MiXCR, giving one entry per CDR3 protein. The data contain fewer than 300,000 distinct CDR3 sequences, about 30% of them singletons. What was sequenced was axillary lymph node tissue. These receptors were taken from a female donor with breast cancer. Some clones in this sample may be carry-over from other donors' samples. The CDR3 runs from the conserved cysteine through the conserved F or W. Clone size is shown for a subset of rows, as once, few, many or a class of expanded clone.

clone_size: many
cdr3_length: 15
v_call: TRBV5-6
cdr3_aa: CASSSLAGESYEQYF

clone_size: NA
cdr3_length: 17
v_call: TRBV6-6
cdr3_aa: CASSYSRGDRGKETQYF

clone_size: many
cdr3_length: 15
v_call: TRBV30
cdr3_aa: CACRMDFLSYNEQFF

clone_size: once
cdr3_length: 13
v_call: TRBV20-1
cdr3_aa: CSARGTGNTAAFF

clone_size: NA
cdr3_length: 14
v_call: TRBV18
cdr3_aa: CASSLDRNAGELFF

clone_size: many
cdr3_length: 15
v_call: TRBV6-5
cdr3_aa: CASSYSQRDTDTQYF

clone_size: many
cdr3_length: 17
v_call: TRBV7-2
cdr3_aa: CASSQTGGGGSSYEQYF

clone_size: NA
cdr3_length: 17
v_call: TRBV7-2
cdr3_aa: CASSTRTGGLAKNLQYF

clone_size: few
cdr3_length: 15
v_call: TRBV5-5
cdr3_aa: CASLGEAVANTEAFF

clone_size: many
cdr3_length: 16
v_call: TRBV6-5
cdr3_aa: CASSYYLAGGVDTQYF

clone_size: NA
cdr3_length: 14
v_call: TRBV9
cdr3_aa: CASSSKGQDSPLHF

clone_size: many
cdr3_length: 16
v_call: TRBV5-8
cdr3_aa: CASSFWGTGGPYEQYF

clone_size: many
cdr3_length: 14
v_call: TRBV30
cdr3_aa: CAWSTSGMGNEQYF

clone_size: NA
cdr3_length: 14
v_call: TRBV15
cdr3_aa: CATSTSGRAGTQYF

clone_size: many
cdr3_length: 14
v_call: TRBV10-3
cdr3_aa: CAISEMGANEKLFF

clone_size: many
cdr3_length: 15
v_call: TRBV4-2
cdr3_aa: CASSQGEQGNSPLHF

clone_size: many
cdr3_length: 14
v_call: TRBV30
cdr3_aa: CAWRTGTGDQPQHF

clone_size: NA
cdr3_length: 16
v_call: TRBV15
cdr3_aa: CATSKGKKRSDYGYTF

clone_size: NA
cdr3_length: 15
v_call: TRBV7-8
cdr3_aa: CASRKADREDQPQYF

clone_size: NA
cdr3_length: 14
v_call: TRBV12-3/TRBV12-4
cdr3_aa: CASSFRGPNQPQHF

clone_size: many
cdr3_length: 15
v_call: TRBV5-1
cdr3_aa: CASSLAGTGAYEQYF

clone_size: many
cdr3_length: 12
v_call: TRBV7-2
cdr3_aa: CASSPSRETQYF

clone_size: many
cdr3_length: 16
v_call: TRBV5-8
cdr3_aa: CASSPKRGGSLETQYF

clone_size: many
cdr3_length: 12
v_call: TRBV19
cdr3_aa: CASSMRREEQYF

clone_size: many
cdr3_length: 13
v_call: TRBV11-1
cdr3_aa: CASSEQGRQTQYF

clone_size: NA
cdr3_length: 13
v_call: TRBV24-1
cdr3_aa: CATSEGTGTGYTF

clone_size: many
cdr3_length: 14
v_call: TRBV14
cdr3_aa: CASSLDRGAGELFF

clone_size: many
cdr3_length: 15
v_call: TRBV4-3
cdr3_aa: CASSQVAGGYNEQFF

clone_size: many
cdr3_length: 13
v_call: TRBV6-6
cdr3_aa: CASSYSENVEQFF

clone_size: NA
cdr3_length: 14
v_call: TRBV28
cdr3_aa: CASRDRGRLYEQYF

clone_size: NA
cdr3_length: 14
v_call: TRBV6-6
cdr3_aa: CASRLGQSTDTRYF

clone_size: few
cdr3_length: 17
v_call: TRBV28
cdr3_aa: CASSFRASGSYRDTQYF

clone_size: many
cdr3_length: 11
v_call: TRBV6-5
cdr3_aa: CASRGLYEQYF

clone_size: many
cdr3_length: 16
v_call: TRBV30
cdr3_aa: CAWSVPLRGNGYEQYF

clone_size: NA
cdr3_length: 18
v_call: TRBV7-9
cdr3_aa: CASSLTESGGMYQETQYF

clone_size: NA
cdr3_length: 14
v_call: TRBV2
cdr3_aa: CASSPTGGVYGYTF

clone_size: many
cdr3_length: 17
v_call: TRBV7-2
cdr3_aa: CASSLSSRVAGINEQFF

clone_size: many
cdr3_length: 15
v_call: TRBV9
cdr3_aa: CASSLSGGDTGELFF

clone_size: many
cdr3_length: 14
v_call: TRBV5-1
cdr3_aa: CASSLVQGLDGYTF

clone_size: many
cdr3_length: 15
v_call: TRBV14
cdr3_aa: CASSPGQSNTGELFF

clone_size: many
cdr3_length: 14
v_call: TRBV6-5
cdr3_aa: CASSYGQGANGYTF

clone_size: many
cdr3_length: 16
v_call: TRBV30
cdr3_aa: CAWSTPPGQRLYGYTF

clone_size: many
cdr3_length: 16
v_call: TRBV5-1
cdr3_aa: CASSLVPGDSNQPQHF

clone_size: many
cdr3_length: 16
v_call: TRBV14
cdr3_aa: CASSQVRSGSGNTIYF

clone_size: many
cdr3_length: 15
v_call: TRBV6-6
cdr3_aa: CASHSLAISSYEQYF

clone_size: many
cdr3_length: 16
v_call: TRBV5-5
cdr3_aa: CASSGAGPPQLRGYTF

clone_size: many
cdr3_length: 17
v_call: TRBV3-1
cdr3_aa: CASSQGASKVSTYEQYF

clone_size: many
cdr3_length: 12
v_call: TRBV11-3
cdr3_aa: CASKPEGNEQFF

clone_size: few
cdr3_length: 12
v_call: TRBV27
cdr3_aa: CASSFAGAEQYF

clone_size: many
cdr3_length: 15
v_call: TRBV19
cdr3_aa: CASSIRGGSLSEQYF